This is a list of T cell receptor beta chains from one sample in a study of Graves' ophthalmopathy and Graves' hyperthyroidism. TCRdb itself ran the multiplex PCR reads through MiXCR, one entry per CDR3 protein. The profile shows about 1.1 million distinct CDR3 sequences, roughly two fifths of them singletons. The sequenced sample consisted of peripheral blood or thyroid tissue (not recorded which). These receptors originate from an adult man with Graves' hyperthyroidism. The CDR3 runs from the conserved cysteine through the conserved F or W. A D gene is named only where the DNA matches it firmly. Clone size, where shown, is once, few, many, or a class for clones that have expanded.

clone_size: -; cdr3_length: 15; d_call: TRBD1; v_call: TRBV5-1; j_call: TRBJ2-2; cdr3_nt: TGTGCCAGCAGCTTGGCCAGGGGGCTCACCGGGGAGCTGTTTTTT; cdr3_aa: CASSLARGLTGELFF
clone_size: few; cdr3_length: 15; d_call: -; v_call: TRBV3-1; j_call: TRBJ1-1; cdr3_nt: TGTGCCAGCAGCCCCCGAGGGGCCATCGGCACTGAAGCTTTCTTT; cdr3_aa: CASSPRGAIGTEAFF
clone_size: -; cdr3_length: 12; d_call: TRBD1; v_call: TRBV20-1; j_call: TRBJ2-7; cdr3_nt: TGCAGTGCTAAACAGGGGCTAGGCGAGCAGTACTTC; cdr3_aa: CSAKQGLGEQYF
clone_size: -; cdr3_length: 16; d_call: TRBD2; v_call: TRBV19; j_call: TRBJ2-5; cdr3_nt: TGTGCCAGTAGTTTTACCGGGACTAGCGGCGGTGAGACCCAGTACTTC; cdr3_aa: CASSFTGTSGGETQYF
clone_size: -; cdr3_length: 17; d_call: -; v_call: TRBV9; j_call: TRBJ1-3; cdr3_nt: TGTGCCAGCAGCGCCCACGGTTGGTCCGCGGCTGGAAACACCATATATTTT; cdr3_aa: CASSAHGWSAAGNTIYF
clone_size: many; cdr3_length: 12; d_call: -; v_call: TRBV11-1; j_call: TRBJ1-1; cdr3_nt: TGTGCCAGCAGCGCTTCGACCACTGAAGCTTTCTTT; cdr3_aa: CASSASTTEAFF
clone_size: -; cdr3_length: 13; d_call: -; v_call: TRBV2; j_call: TRBJ2-2; cdr3_nt: TGTGCCAGCAGTGTATCGGGAAGCGGGGAGCTGTTTTTT; cdr3_aa: CASSVSGSGELFF
clone_size: -; cdr3_length: 12; d_call: -; v_call: TRBV20-1; j_call: TRBJ2-6; cdr3_nt: TGCAGTGCTATGGCGGGGGCCAACGTCCTGACTTTC; cdr3_aa: CSAMAGANVLTF
clone_size: -; cdr3_length: 14; d_call: -; v_call: TRBV10-3; j_call: TRBJ1-4; cdr3_nt: TGTGCCATCAGTGATCGGGCGGGAAGCGAAAAACTGTTTTTT; cdr3_aa: CAISDRAGSEKLFF
clone_size: few; cdr3_length: 18; d_call: TRBD1; v_call: TRBV12-3/TRBV12-4; j_call: TRBJ2-5; cdr3_nt: TGTGCCAGCAGTTTTAGATGGGGAGGGACAGGGGGCGCGCAGACCCAGTACTTC; cdr3_aa: CASSFRWGGTGGAQTQYF
clone_size: once; cdr3_length: 14; d_call: -; v_call: TRBV7-3; j_call: TRBJ1-5; cdr3_nt: TGTGCCAGCAGCTCGTCAGGAGGTGTACAGCCCCAGCATTTT; cdr3_aa: CASSSSGGVQPQHF
clone_size: -; cdr3_length: 17; d_call: TRBD1; v_call: TRBV7-9; j_call: TRBJ2-5; cdr3_nt: TGTGCCAGCAGCTTAGAGGTTCGGCAGGGGGCCGGGGAGACCCAGTACTTC; cdr3_aa: CASSLEVRQGAGETQYF
clone_size: many; cdr3_length: 16; d_call: -; v_call: TRBV7-9; j_call: TRBJ1-5; cdr3_nt: TGTGCCAGCAGCTTAGAAGGCGGGCAGAGCAATCAGCCCCAGCATTTT; cdr3_aa: CASSLEGGQSNQPQHF
clone_size: -; cdr3_length: 14; d_call: -; v_call: TRBV6-5; j_call: TRBJ1-4; cdr3_nt: TGTGCCAGCAGTCAAGCAGATTCAAATGAAAAACTGTTTTTT; cdr3_aa: CASSQADSNEKLFF
clone_size: -; cdr3_length: 12; d_call: -; v_call: TRBV10-3; j_call: TRBJ2-3; cdr3_nt: TGTGCCAGCAGTTACTCTGTGGATACGCAGTATTTT; cdr3_aa: CASSYSVDTQYF
clone_size: -; cdr3_length: 18; d_call: TRBD2; v_call: TRBV20-1; j_call: TRBJ2-7; cdr3_nt: TGCAGTGCTAGAATCCAGCAATCCGGGGGTAGCGGGACCTACGAGCAGTACTTC; cdr3_aa: CSARIQQSGGSGTYEQYF
clone_size: -; cdr3_length: 15; d_call: TRBD1; v_call: TRBV15; j_call: TRBJ1-6; cdr3_nt: TGTGCCAGCAGTTTCCCGGGACAGGGCAATTCACCCCTCCACTTT; cdr3_aa: CASSFPGQGNSPLHF
clone_size: many; cdr3_length: 12; d_call: -; v_call: TRBV29-1; j_call: TRBJ2-3; cdr3_nt: TGCAGTGCTGGGGCGCAGTGGGATACGCAGTATTTT; cdr3_aa: CSAGAQWDTQYF
clone_size: many; cdr3_length: 11; d_call: -; v_call: TRBV20-1; j_call: TRBJ2-7; cdr3_nt: TGCAGTGCTGCGTGGGGCTACGAGCAGTACTTC; cdr3_aa: CSAAWGYEQYF
clone_size: many; cdr3_length: 14; d_call: -; v_call: TRBV7-6; j_call: TRBJ1-1; cdr3_nt: TGTGCCAGCAGCTTTACGGCCAGGGCCCCTGAAGCTTTCTTT; cdr3_aa: CASSFTARAPEAFF
clone_size: -; cdr3_length: 13; d_call: -; v_call: TRBV5-5; j_call: TRBJ1-1; cdr3_nt: TGTGCCAGCAGCTGGGGGGATAGCACTGAAGCTTTCTTT; cdr3_aa: CASSWGDSTEAFF
clone_size: many; cdr3_length: 14; d_call: TRBD1; v_call: TRBV12-3/TRBV12-4; j_call: TRBJ1-4; cdr3_nt: TGTGCCAGCAGGCCGACAGGGGATAGTGAAAAACTGTTTTTT; cdr3_aa: CASRPTGDSEKLFF
clone_size: many; cdr3_length: 16; d_call: TRBD1; v_call: TRBV7-9; j_call: TRBJ2-5; cdr3_nt: TGTGCCAGCAGCTTACCTAGAACAGGGGCGACGGAGACCCAGTACTTC; cdr3_aa: CASSLPRTGATETQYF
clone_size: many; cdr3_length: 16; d_call: -; v_call: TRBV7-9; j_call: TRBJ1-6; cdr3_nt: TGTGCCAGCAGCTTAGCGAGGGTCGGGGATAATTCACCCCTCCACTTT; cdr3_aa: CASSLARVGDNSPLHF
clone_size: many; cdr3_length: 15; d_call: -; v_call: TRBV9; j_call: TRBJ2-7; cdr3_nt: TGTGCCAGCAGCGTAGCGTGGGACTCAAACTACGAGCAGTACTTC; cdr3_aa: CASSVAWDSNYEQYF
clone_size: few; cdr3_length: 12; d_call: -; v_call: TRBV29-1; j_call: TRBJ2-7; cdr3_nt: TGTAGCGTCCGGGACGGATCCTACGAGCAGTACTTC; cdr3_aa: CSVRDGSYEQYF
clone_size: -; cdr3_length: 13; d_call: -; v_call: TRBV25-1; j_call: TRBJ1-2; cdr3_nt: TGTGCCAGCAGGCGGGGGACTAACTATGGCTACACCTTC; cdr3_aa: CASRRGTNYGYTF
clone_size: many; cdr3_length: 13; d_call: -; v_call: TRBV29-1; j_call: TRBJ2-7; cdr3_nt: TGCAGCGTTGAGGAGGGTGGCTCCTACGAGCAGTACTTC; cdr3_aa: CSVEEGGSYEQYF
clone_size: many; cdr3_length: 15; d_call: -; v_call: TRBV7-9; j_call: TRBJ1-6; cdr3_nt: TGTGCCAGCAGCTTCGTTGAGCAGAATAATTCACCCCTCCACTTT; cdr3_aa: CASSFVEQNNSPLHF
clone_size: -; cdr3_length: 13; d_call: -; v_call: TRBV30; j_call: TRBJ1-1; cdr3_nt: TGTGCCTGGAGTTTTGGGGAGGGCACTGAAGCTTTCTTT; cdr3_aa: CAWSFGEGTEAFF
clone_size: many; cdr3_length: 13; d_call: -; v_call: TRBV19; j_call: TRBJ1-2; cdr3_nt: TGTGCCAGTAGTCCGGACCCGGTTCAAGGCTACACCTTC; cdr3_aa: CASSPDPVQGYTF
clone_size: -; cdr3_length: 16; d_call: TRBD1; v_call: TRBV9; j_call: TRBJ1-2; cdr3_nt: TGTGCCAGCAGCGTAGACCCGGGACAGGGTAACTATGGCTACACCTTC; cdr3_aa: CASSVDPGQGNYGYTF
clone_size: few; cdr3_length: 14; d_call: -; v_call: TRBV25-1; j_call: TRBJ2-7; cdr3_nt: TGTGCCAGTAGTATAAATGGACAGCCCTACGAGCAGTACTTC; cdr3_aa: CASSINGQPYEQYF
clone_size: -; cdr3_length: 15; d_call: -; v_call: TRBV7-9; j_call: TRBJ2-3; cdr3_nt: TGTGCCAGCAGCTTCGACGGGGGAAGCACAGATACGCAGTATTTT; cdr3_aa: CASSFDGGSTDTQYF
clone_size: once; cdr3_length: 13; d_call: TRBD1; v_call: TRBV29-1; j_call: TRBJ2-7; cdr3_nt: TGCAGCGACCCGGGACAGGGGACCTACGAGCAGTACTTC; cdr3_aa: CSDPGQGTYEQYF
clone_size: once; cdr3_length: 15; d_call: TRBD1; v_call: TRBV11-2; j_call: TRBJ1-4; cdr3_nt: TGTGCCAGCAGCTCCCGACAGGGGGAGACTGAAAAACTGTTTTTT; cdr3_aa: CASSSRQGETEKLFF
clone_size: many; cdr3_length: 17; d_call: -; v_call: TRBV10-3; j_call: TRBJ2-2; cdr3_nt: TGTGCCATCAGTGAGTCTGCACCCCATCGAGAGACCGGGGAGCTGTTTTTT; cdr3_aa: CAISESAPHRETGELFF
clone_size: many; cdr3_length: 13; d_call: -; v_call: TRBV5-1; j_call: TRBJ2-5; cdr3_nt: TGCACCAGCAGCATTCAGGGTGAAGAGACCCAGTACTTC; cdr3_aa: CTSSIQGEETQYF
clone_size: -; cdr3_length: 12; d_call: -; v_call: TRBV5-6; j_call: TRBJ2-7; cdr3_nt: TGTGCCAGCAGCAATGGACAGTGGGAGCAGTACTTC; cdr3_aa: CASSNGQWEQYF
clone_size: many; cdr3_length: 15; d_call: TRBD1; v_call: TRBV7-2; j_call: TRBJ2-7; cdr3_nt: TGTGCCAGCAGCTTCTCCGGGACAGGGGGCTACGAGCAGTACTTC; cdr3_aa: CASSFSGTGGYEQYF
clone_size: many; cdr3_length: 15; d_call: -; v_call: TRBV7-8; j_call: TRBJ1-5; cdr3_nt: TGTGCCAGCAGCCTCAGGGGTGTGGGCAATCAGCCCCAGCATTTT; cdr3_aa: CASSLRGVGNQPQHF
clone_size: -; cdr3_length: 16; d_call: TRBD2; v_call: TRBV13; j_call: TRBJ2-7; cdr3_nt: TGTGCCAGCAGCTTGCTAGCGGGAGGGCCCGGCTACGAGCAGTACTTC; cdr3_aa: CASSLLAGGPGYEQYF
clone_size: many; cdr3_length: 11; d_call: -; v_call: TRBV20-1; j_call: TRBJ1-1; cdr3_nt: TGCAGCGCTAGGCTGGGATTGGAAGCTTTCTTT; cdr3_aa: CSARLGLEAFF
clone_size: -; cdr3_length: 16; d_call: TRBD1; v_call: TRBV7-9; j_call: TRBJ1-6; cdr3_nt: TGTGCCAGCAGGACAGGGGGCGGCTCCTATAATTCACCCCTCCACTTT; cdr3_aa: CASRTGGGSYNSPLHF
clone_size: few; cdr3_length: 12; d_call: -; v_call: TRBV24-1; j_call: TRBJ1-2; cdr3_nt: TGTGCCACCAGTCTTTTAAACTATGGCTACACCTTC; cdr3_aa: CATSLLNYGYTF